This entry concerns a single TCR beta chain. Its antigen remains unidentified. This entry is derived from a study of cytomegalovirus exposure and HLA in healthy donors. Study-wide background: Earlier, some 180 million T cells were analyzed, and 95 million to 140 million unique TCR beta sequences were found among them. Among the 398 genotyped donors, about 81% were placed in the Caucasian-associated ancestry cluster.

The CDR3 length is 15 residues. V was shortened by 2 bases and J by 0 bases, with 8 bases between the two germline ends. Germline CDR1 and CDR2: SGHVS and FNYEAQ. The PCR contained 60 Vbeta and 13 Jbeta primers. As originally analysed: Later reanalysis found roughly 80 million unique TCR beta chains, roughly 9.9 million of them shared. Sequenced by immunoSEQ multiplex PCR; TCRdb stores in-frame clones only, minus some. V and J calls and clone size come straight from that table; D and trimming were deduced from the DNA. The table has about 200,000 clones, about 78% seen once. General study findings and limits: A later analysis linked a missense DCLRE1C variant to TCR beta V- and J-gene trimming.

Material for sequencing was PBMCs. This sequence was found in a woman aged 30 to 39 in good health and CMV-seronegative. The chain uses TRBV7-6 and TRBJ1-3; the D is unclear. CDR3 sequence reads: CASSLNAYSGNTIYF. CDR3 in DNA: TGTGCCAGCAGCTTAAACGCGTACTCTGGAAACACCATATATTTT.